Listed below are T cell receptor beta chains from one sample, sequenced in a study of glioma-infiltrating T cells after dendritic cell vaccination. TCRdb keeps only in-frame clones here, not all; method: immunoSEQ multiplex PCR. The repertoire includes 75,000 to 100,000 clones, about four fifths of them detected once, and approximately 5.9% sits in the top ten. Sample: blood, taken before dendritic cell vaccination. Source of these receptors: a human donor with glioblastoma. Each CDR3 is given with its conserved first and last residue. Fields, in order: J gene, V gene, CDR3 protein.

>TRBJ2-5|TRBV5-1
CASSWTGGEETQYF
>TRBJ2-7|TRBV19
CASSGSGRAYEQYF
>TRBJ2-2|TRBV6-5
CASTGQGGTGELFF
>TRBJ2-7|TRBV5-1
CASSHDRRGEQYF
>TRBJ1-2|TRBV9
CASSPRRGAVDGYTF
>TRBJ1-2|TRBV30
CAWKLLTGSNYGYTF
>TRBJ2-7|TRBV2
CASSEGGAYEQYF
>TRBJ1-1|TRBV7-8
CASSLVQGLTVSEGFF
>TRBJ2-7|TRBV5-1
CASSLGTSGGYEQYF
>TRBJ1-4|TRBV4-1
CASSPGGRTEGEKLFF
>TRBJ2-7|TRBV6-6
CASSYSASGTYEQYF
>TRBJ1-2|TRBV6-5
CASSYSARAHGYTF
>TRBJ2-1|TRBV30
CAWRGDSTYNEQFF
>TRBJ2-2|TRBV10-1
CASSLQNTGELFF
>TRBJ2-1|TRBV28
CASSLMRGLAGIHHEQFF
>TRBJ1-1|TRBV6-5
CASSYSYLLNTEAFF
>TRBJ2-7|TRBV10-1
CASRRTGESLEQYF
>TRBJ2-7|TRBV11-2
CASSLGAGGSYEQYF
>TRBJ2-7|TRBV28
CASSLSIGTRFSKQYF
>TRBJ1-2|TRBV10-3
CATEKRGQEYGYTF
>TRBJ2-7|TRBV6-6
CASSLGTSWSEQYF
>TRBJ2-7|TRBV4-1
CASSQDKRGWTRAGYEQYF
>TRBJ1-3|TRBV5-1
CASSFAAQGLLNTIYF
>TRBJ2-5|TRBV4-1
CASGKDRNQETQYF
>TRBJ2-5|TRBV11-1
CASSSGEWVQETQYF
>TRBJ2-1|TRBV5-4
CASSLVAVHNEQFF
>TRBJ1-5|TRBV5-1
CASSLTGVGQPQHF
>TRBJ2-7|TRBV5-6
CASSFNRGYEQYF
>TRBJ2-7|TRBV6-6
CASIPTGVRYEQYF
>TRBJ2-7|TRBV4-1
CASSQVGQRDEQYF
>TRBJ1-2|TRBV15
CATSRDLGTVYGYTF
>TRBJ1-2|TRBV5-1
CASSLDGTHNYGYTF
>TRBJ2-1|TRBV15
CATSRDWDRGDYNEQFF
>TRBJ2-1|TRBV28
CASSLVWDLNNEQFF
>TRBJ1-2|TRBV27
CASSFRGSYTF
>TRBJ1-1|TRBV4-1
CASSHVQGLLNTEAFF
>TRBJ2-1|TRBV7-7
CASSLASSGTSGNEQFF
>TRBJ1-5|TRBV9
CASSVEGGDNQPQHF
>TRBJ2-3|TRBV5-1
CASSRITPEIRTDTQYF
>TRBJ2-2|TRBV9
CASSARDRNTGELFF
>TRBJ2-3|TRBV30
CAWSVGDRLTDTQYF
>TRBJ2-1|TRBV6-5
CASSYPGRTGDNEQFF
>TRBJ2-7|TRBV28
CASTARKRGWTGDWSEQYF
>TRBJ2-2|TRBV6-1
CASSVATGFTGELFF
>TRBJ2-2|TRBV2
CASRHQKWYDSEGELFF